This TCR beta chain was recorded in a study of blood T cell repertoires in COVID-19. Study details: COVID-19 samples from acute and convalescent phases originated in the United States, Italy and Spain. From T cells, B-cell-depleted T cells, or PBMCs came the material, which was cDNA or gDNA.

Germline V gene data show CDR1 as SGDLS and CDR2 as YYNGEE. This CDR3 region has 14 residues. Trimming removed 5 bases from V and 4 bases from J; junction bases left unmatched: 5. Per the original data handling: By means of reference gene primer amplification, nucleated cell counts were estimated. The data were produced by immunoSEQ multiplex PCR, yet TCRdb's version contains in-frame clones alone and is incomplete. That table is the source of V, J and clone size, and D and trimming were worked out from the DNA. The repertoire holds around 260,000 clones, with about nine tenths as singletons. Sequenced sample: peripheral blood. The chain recombines TRBV9 with TRBJ2-7; 11 bases fit TRBD2. The TCR originated in a woman in her thirties with active or convalescent COVID-19. CDR3 residues: CASSPSGGLYEQYF. For the CDR3, the DNA is TGTGCCAGCAGTCCTAGCGGGGGGTTGTACGAGCAGTACTTC.